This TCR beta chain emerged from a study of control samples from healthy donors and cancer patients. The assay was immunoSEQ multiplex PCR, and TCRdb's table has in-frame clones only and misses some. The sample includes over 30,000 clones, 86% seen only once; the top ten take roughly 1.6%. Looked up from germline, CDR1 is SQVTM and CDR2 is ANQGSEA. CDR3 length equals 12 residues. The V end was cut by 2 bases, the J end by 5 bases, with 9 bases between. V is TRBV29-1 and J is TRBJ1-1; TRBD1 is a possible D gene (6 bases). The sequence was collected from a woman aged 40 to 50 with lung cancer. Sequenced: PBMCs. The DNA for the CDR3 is TGCAGCGTTGAACCCAGGGGAACTGAAGCTTTCTTT. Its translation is CSVEPRGTEAFF.